This T cell receptor (beta chain) stems from a study of cytomegalovirus exposure and HLA in healthy donors. Study overall: A preliminary data release comprised 80 million to 95 million unique TCRs obtained from HLA-typed donors.

In the PCR, 60 Vbeta and 13 Jbeta primers were used. Only in-frame clones appear in the TCRdb table, and some are missing; sequencing was by immunoSEQ multiplex PCR. The top ten hold less than 4% of the sample, which has some 130,000 clones, about four fifths seen once. Study-wide findings and caveats: Analyzed later, association rates of TCRs varied across HLA loci, with DRB1 most and HLA-C fewest. Later on, a genetic analysis was performed. It linked a missense variant in DCLRE1C with V- and J-gene trimming of TCR beta. Later on, an analysis tied 15,000 to 20,000 TCR beta sequences to HLA alleles at 0.05 false discovery rate.

There are 14 residues in the CDR3. Germline values: CDR1 MNHEY, CDR2 SVGAGI. The V end was cut by 6 bases, the J end by 0 bases, with 9 bases between. A word on this clone: No antigen is known for it.

This TCR derives from a man younger than 40 in good health and CMV-seronegative. The rearrangement uses TRBV6-5 and TRBJ1-5; the D is unclear. The sequenced material came from PBMCs. CDR3: CASSPLYSNQPQHF. The CDR3 coding sequence is TGTGCCAGCAGCCCGTTGTATAGCAATCAGCCCCAGCATTTT.